The rows below give T cell receptor beta chains drawn from one sample of a study of CDR3 diversity in severe acne. TCRdb passed the PCR reads through MiXCR, listing each CDR3 protein once. This table holds about 76,000 distinct CDR3 sequences, around 49% found once. Sequencing used blood. The receptors were gathered from a male donor in good health, without acne. Both conserved end residues are part of each CDR3. D genes are given only for firm matches. The size field is filled for only some rows; it gives once, few, many or a size class.

CDR3nt,CDR3aa,abundance,j_gene,v_gene,d_gene
TGTGCCAGCAGCATTGACAGGGGAACGGGGAACGAGCATTTT,CASSIDRGTGNEHF,-,TRBJ1-5,TRBV12-3/TRBV12-4,TRBD1
TGTGCCAGCAGCCACGGACAGGTAGGAAACACCATATATTTT,CASSHGQVGNTIYF,-,TRBJ1-3,TRBV7-2,TRBD1
TGTGCCACCAGTGATTCACAGACTAGCGGGAGAGGTACGCAGTATTTT,CATSDSQTSGRGTQYF,-,TRBJ2-3,TRBV24-1,TRBD2
TGCAGTGCTAGGATAGCGGGGGGGCCAGGCGAGCAGTACTTC,CSARIAGGPGEQYF,-,TRBJ2-7,TRBV20-1,TRBD2
TGTGCCAGCAGTTCAAGGCGGGGGGGGCCGAACACTGAAGCTTTCTTT,CASSSRRGGPNTEAFF,-,TRBJ1-1,TRBV12-3/TRBV12-4,-
TGTGCCAGCAGTGAGGCCAGAGGGGTGGCAGATACGCAGTATTTT,CASSEARGVADTQYF,many,TRBJ2-3,TRBV25-1,-
TGTGCCAGCTCTTCCGAGAGGGAACGCACAGATACGCAGTATTTT,CASSSERERTDTQYF,many,TRBJ2-3,TRBV28,-
TGTGCCTGGACCCGATGGGATACGCAGTATTTT,CAWTRWDTQYF,many,TRBJ2-3,TRBV30,-
TGTGCCAGCAGTGATTCGGGACCTCGAGGGTTAGGCGGGGAGCTGTTTTTT,CASSDSGPRGLGGELFF,many,TRBJ2-2,TRBV25-1,-
TGTGCCAGCAGCGCCCAGACGACTAGTACCAAGCAGTATTTT,CASSAQTTSTKQYF,many,TRBJ2-3,TRBV9,-
TGTGCCAGTAATATCCGGGCAGGGGAATTGAGAGGGACCCAGTACTTC,CASNIRAGELRGTQYF,-,TRBJ2-5,TRBV19,-
TGTGCCAGTAGTCCAGCAGGGGTCCTCGGAGGCTACACCTTC,CASSPAGVLGGYTF,-,TRBJ1-2,TRBV19,-
TGTGCCAGCAGCCAACTAGCAACCGGGGAGCTGTTTTTT,CASSQLATGELFF,few,TRBJ2-2,TRBV16,-
TGTGCCAGCAGCTTAGATACGGGATCAGTCCATGAGCAGTTCTTC,CASSLDTGSVHEQFF,many,TRBJ2-1,TRBV11-2,-
TGTGCCAGCAGGGAGGGACTAGCGGCGATCTACGAGCAGTACTTC,CASREGLAAIYEQYF,-,TRBJ2-7,TRBV2,TRBD2
TGTGCCAGCAGTTCCGGGACAGGGATGTTCACCTTC,CASSSGTGMFTF,-,TRBJ1-2,TRBV11-2,TRBD1
TGTGCCAGCAGCGTTAGCCGTGTCTACGGGTCCCCAACTAATGAAAAACTGTTTTTT,CASSVSRVYGSPTNEKLFF,-,TRBJ1-4,TRBV5-5,-
TGTGCCAGCAGCTGGGGTAGTGGGGAGACCCAGTACTTC,CASSWGSGETQYF,-,TRBJ2-5,TRBV11-2,-
TGCGCCAGCAGCTACTACGGGAATCAGCCCCAGTACTTC,CASSYYGNQPQYF,-,TRBJ2-5,TRBV5-1,-
TGCGCCAGCAGTGACGGGGAACTGTTTTTT,CASSDGELFF,-,TRBJ2-2,TRBV10-2,-
TGTGCCAGCAGTTTCTGGACTAGCGGGGGGGCGGGTGAGCAGTTCTTC,CASSFWTSGGAGEQFF,-,TRBJ2-1,TRBV12-3/TRBV12-4,TRBD2
TGTGCTAGCAGCTTAGTGGGGCTCGGACAGGGGGGGGGCTACACCTTC,CASSLVGLGQGGGYTF,once,TRBJ1-2,TRBV7-7,TRBD1
TGTGCCAGCATCAAGGCAGGGGCAGGGGAAAAACTGTTTTTT,CASIKAGAGEKLFF,few,TRBJ1-4,TRBV2,-
TGCAGTGCTAGAGTCGCAGGGGAGGCTTTCTTT,CSARVAGEAFF,once,TRBJ1-1,TRBV20-1,-
TGTGCCAGCAGCGGCAGGGGGCGCAGGGAGCAGTACTTC,CASSGRGRREQYF,-,TRBJ2-7,TRBV5-6,TRBD1
TGCGCCAGCAGCCAAGTGTTCGGGAACACTGAAGCTTTCTTT,CASSQVFGNTEAFF,-,TRBJ1-1,TRBV5-1,-
TGTGCCAGCAGTTTCCCCTTCCAGACACAGGGGTACGCTAACATTCAGTACTTC,CASSFPFQTQGYANIQYF,many,TRBJ2-4,TRBV28,TRBD1
TGTGCCAGCAGTTTAGCCCAGTCCTATGGCTACACCTTC,CASSLAQSYGYTF,-,TRBJ1-2,TRBV12-3/TRBV12-4,-
TGTGCCGGAAGACAGGGGCACCTCAATCAGCCCCAGCATTTT,CAGRQGHLNQPQHF,-,TRBJ1-5,TRBV19,TRBD1
TGTGCCACCAGTGATTTGCGGGGCACAGATACGCAGTATTTT,CATSDLRGTDTQYF,few,TRBJ2-3,TRBV24-1,-
TGTGGCAGCACCCTGGGGGCTCGCACAGATACGCAGTATTTT,CGSTLGARTDTQYF,-,TRBJ2-3,TRBV6-5,-
TGTGCCATCAGGGCTAGCGACACAGATACGCAGTATTTT,CAIRASDTDTQYF,few,TRBJ2-3,TRBV10-3,-
TGTGCCAGCAGCTTAAATGGAGAATACGAGCAGTACTTC,CASSLNGEYEQYF,-,TRBJ2-7,TRBV7-8,-
TGTGCCAGCAGCTCGAGCGGGGGGGCGACAACAGATACGCAGTATTTT,CASSSSGGATTDTQYF,-,TRBJ2-3,TRBV7-3,TRBD2
TGCAGTGCGTGGGACAGATCGGTCTATAATTCACCCCTCCACTTT,CSAWDRSVYNSPLHF,many,TRBJ1-6,TRBV20-1,TRBD1